The rows below give T cell receptor beta chains drawn from one sample of a study of T cells in Graves' hyperthyroidism and ophthalmopathy. TCRdb passed the multiplex PCR reads through MiXCR, listing each CDR3 protein once. Of about 600,000 distinct CDR3 sequences listed, approximately 15% were seen once; the top ten hold 7.1%. The source material was blood. The receptors were gathered from a woman aged 18-35 years with Graves' ophthalmopathy. CDR3s leave out the opening cysteine and the closing phenylalanine or tryptophan. The D gene is left open where the match is weak. A clone size is listed for some rows: how often the clone was seen (once, few, many), or a class if it is expanded.

d_call	clone_size	v_call	cdr3_length	j_call	cdr3_aa
TRBD1	few	TRBV28	16	TRBJ1-1	ASSLHDRVGGRNTEAS
TRBD1	many	TRBV2	10	TRBJ1-2	ASGTDRAVYT
-	few	TRBV12-3/TRBV12-4	14	TRBJ1-5	ASSFPGGGRDQPQH
-	many	TRBV30	13	TRBJ1-1	AWSKLDRLNTEAF
TRBD2	many	TRBV5-4	15	TRBJ2-7	ASSLPGGQRGSYEQY
-	-	TRBV15	13	TRBJ2-1	ATSRDVGSYNEQF
-	many	TRBV5-6	11	TRBJ2-5	ASSLSGEETQY
TRBD2	many	TRBV10-3	15	TRBJ2-1	AIGTPLAGVAYNEQF
-	many	TRBV12-3/TRBV12-4	9	TRBJ1-4	ASRKNEKLF
TRBD2	-	TRBV9	12	TRBJ2-2	ASRGTSNTGELF
TRBD2	many	TRBV20-1	13	TRBJ2-3	SAETSGILRDTQY
-	-	TRBV5-6	14	TRBJ2-1	ASSLVVAASYNEQF
-	few	TRBV3-1	13	TRBJ1-2	ASSQGPTGVYGYT
-	many	TRBV11-3	10	TRBJ1-1	ASSLSKSGAF
-	-	TRBV28	13	TRBJ1-6	ASKFRFTNNSPLH
-	few	TRBV7-9	12	TRBJ1-4	ASSIEGSNEKLF
-	many	TRBV7-2	13	TRBJ2-3	ASSGRGGERNTQY
-	many	TRBV9	13	TRBJ2-5	ASSVEGRYQETQY
TRBD2	many	TRBV28	14	TRBJ2-7	ASMPSGGTETYEQY
-	-	TRBV29-1	8	TRBJ2-5	SVSEETQY
TRBD1	many	TRBV28	15	TRBJ2-2	ASIDSQGAEGAGELF